The sequence of this T cell receptor (beta chain) was determined in a study of cytomegalovirus exposure and HLA in healthy donors. Whole-study results and caveats: The later analysis indicated that the majority of CMV-associated TCR beta chains appeared HLA-restricted. Prior analysis indicated that the majority of TCR beta V segments exhibited productivity approximately 87% or approximately 30% of the time.

To note about this clone: Its matching antigen is unknown.

CDR1 and CDR2 (germline): LNHDA, SQIVND (reference sequence). With 0 bases removed from V and 10 bases from J, the gap between germline ends came to 10 bases. The CDR3 consists of 13 residues. It was with 60 Vbeta and 13 Jbeta primers that the PCR ran. Profiling relied on immunoSEQ multiplex PCR, and the TCRdb table lists in-frame clones only, not all of them. The sample includes about 110,000 clones, 65% to 80% seen only once; the top ten take around 2.9%. The source material was PBMCs. The gene calls are TRBV19 and TRBJ2-1; D ambiguous. This receptor was identified in a woman aged 55-70 years in good health and CMV-seropositive. CDR3 sequence (DNA): TGTGCCAGTAGTATAGATCCGCGTCGAGAGCAGTTCTTC. Its protein product is CASSIDPRREQFF.